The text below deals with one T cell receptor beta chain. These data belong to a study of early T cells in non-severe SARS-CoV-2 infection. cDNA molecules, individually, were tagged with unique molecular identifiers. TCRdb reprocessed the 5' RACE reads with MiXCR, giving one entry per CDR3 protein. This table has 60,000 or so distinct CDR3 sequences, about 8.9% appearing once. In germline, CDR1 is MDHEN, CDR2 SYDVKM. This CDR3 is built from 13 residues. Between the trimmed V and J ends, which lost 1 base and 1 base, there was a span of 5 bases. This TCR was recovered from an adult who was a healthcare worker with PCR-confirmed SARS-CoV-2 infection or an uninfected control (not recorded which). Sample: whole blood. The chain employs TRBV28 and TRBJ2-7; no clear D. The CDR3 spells CASSLLPSYEQYF. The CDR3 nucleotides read TGTGCCAGCAGTTTATTACCATCCTACGAGCAGTACTTC. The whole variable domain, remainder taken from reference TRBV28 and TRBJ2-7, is DVKVTQSSRYLVKRTGEKVFLECVQDMDHENMFWYRQDPGLGLRLIYFSYDVKMKEKGDIPEGYSVSREKKERFSLILESASTNQTSMYLCASSLLPSYEQYFGPGTRLTVT.